Reported below is one T cell receptor (beta chain). The target of this receptor is not known. It has no much larger one-base neighbor in the sample; base qualities were not kept. These data are taken from a study of somatic mutations in cytotoxic T cells in rheumatoid arthritis (dated 2017 in TCRdb). Background on the whole study: Patient peripheral blood (approximately 30 ml EDTA) was drawn right after diagnosis and before any treatment started. A FACSAria II or Sony SH800 was used to flow-sort some V beta antibody-stained T-cell populations at nearly 100% purity, and TCRB sequencing was also done on sorted V beta1+ cells. To characterize clonality, the study used TCRB deep sequencing while asking whether somatic mutations are carried by expanded CD8+ T-cell clones in newly diagnosed, untreated rheumatoid arthritis. For roughly 61 rheumatoid arthritis patients and 15 to 20 healthy controls, TCRB deep sequencing was carried out. Median age was essentially the same in the patient group and the control group. The paper as a whole reports these results and caveats: CD8+ T-cell clonality did not differ significantly between rheumatoid arthritis patients and age-matched healthy controls. CD8+ clonality increased with age in patients (Spearman r ~ 0.5) but not in healthy controls. The antigen targets of the expanded CD8+ clones were unknown, and absence from virus-specific databases did not rule out viral specificity. The slight underrepresentation of TRBV07 in patients was not corrected for multiple comparisons. In about an eighth of the 65 patients, more than 20% of CD8+ cells belonged to the largest CD8+ clone, while several identical CD8+ TCRB sequences were shared between blood and synovial fluid.

In the germline V gene, CDR1 corresponds to SGDLS and CDR2 to YYNGEE. The CDR3 measures 16 amino acids from cysteine to phenylalanine. The only DNA kept is the CDR3, 48 bases in frame from the first base. V sheds 3 bases and J sheds 0 bases, leaving 13 bases between their ends. Positive magnetic bead selection on an AutoMACS was used to isolate CD4+ and CD8+ cells, with flow cytometry used to check purity. Clonal expansions were first screened by flow cytometry with a TCR V beta antibody panel, then characterized by TCRB deep sequencing of sorted CD8+ fractions. Ficoll-Paque PLUS density gradient separation was used to isolate peripheral blood mononuclear cells. Using Nucleospin Tissue or Tissue XS kits, DNA was extracted from CD4-enriched, CD8-enriched or PBMC samples, with quantification by a Qubit 2.0 fluorometer. Genomic DNA underwent TCRB CDR3 sequencing using the immunoSEQ assay. The study's own analysis went as follows. Only a few patient CD8+ clones larger than 1% matched published virus-specific TCRB sequences when compared against them. The analyses included only productive TCRB rearrangements. Defining a clone by its unique TCRB CDR3 sequence, the study calculated clonality as a productive clonality index derived from Shannon entropy. The template counts of each clone relative to the total templates per sample were used to calculate repertoire overlap between two samples. Flow cytometry-measured V-gene usage correlated with V-gene usage from TCRB sequencing, with a Spearman r of less than 0.65. TCRdb holds this immuneACCESS table with in-frame rearrangements only. Some clones are missing; in checked studies, unresolved V genes explain under half, and the rest has no known cause. The DNA was the basis for D and trimming; V, J and clone size are from that table. The sample has some 30,000 clones on record, around 84% of them singletons. The ten biggest clones cover roughly a tenth of the sample.

The sequenced material came from CD8+ T cells sorted from blood. The clonotype originates from an adult with rheumatoid arthritis. The chain was built from TRBV9 and TRBJ1-3; the D gene cannot be resolved reliably. At the DNA level, the sequence is TGTGCCAGCAGCGCCGTCGAGGTAGTCTCTGGAAACACCATATATTTT. This yields the protein CASSAVEVVSGNTIYF.